The TCR beta chain under discussion was sequenced for a study of regulatory T cells in long-lasting Graves disease. Arm-PCR with iRepertoire HTBI primers amplified the CDR3 regions for these TCR beta libraries. In the authors' workflow: The samples yielded approximately 62 TRBV and more than eleven TRBJ segments. Using its own MiXCR run on the multiplex PCR reads, TCRdb lists one record per CDR3 protein. These V and J calls originate from TCRdb's pipeline instead of the authors' own analysis. Seen here are about 310,000 distinct CDR3 sequences, about a sixth observed once, and the top ten hold about 36%. Findings of the study overall: Newly diagnosed Graves' patients had higher TCR diversity than persistent ones.

Time point reported: newly diagnosed GD, antithyroid drugs for less than 3 months. RNA from PBMCs was the source of the TCR library. Investigators report Graves' disease was diagnosed under American Thyroid Association guidelines. About this clonotype itself: Antigen unknown.

V lost 0 bases and J lost 1, with 17 bases in between. The CDR3 runs 19 residues. From germline, CDR1 is SGDLS and CDR2 YYNGEE. The origin of this receptor is a female donor with Graves disease. The sample consisted of peripheral blood mononuclear cells (PBMCs), taken at new diagnosis, from a patient treated with antithyroid drugs. The chain has TRBV9 and TRBJ2-6; perhaps TRBD1 as D (5 bases). Written as DNA, the CDR3 is TGTGCCAGCAGCGTAGATATTAGACAGCTCAAGTCTGGGGCCAACGTCCTGACTTTC. As protein: CASSVDIRQLKSGANVLTF.